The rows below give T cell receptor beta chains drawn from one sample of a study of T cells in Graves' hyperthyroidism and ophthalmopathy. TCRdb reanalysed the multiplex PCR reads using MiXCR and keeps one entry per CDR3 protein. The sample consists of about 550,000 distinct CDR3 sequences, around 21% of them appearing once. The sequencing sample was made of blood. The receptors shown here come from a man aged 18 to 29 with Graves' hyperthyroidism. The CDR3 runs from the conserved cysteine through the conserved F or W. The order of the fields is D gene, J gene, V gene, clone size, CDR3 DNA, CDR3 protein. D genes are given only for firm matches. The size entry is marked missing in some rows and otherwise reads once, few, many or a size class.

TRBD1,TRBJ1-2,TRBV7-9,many,TGTGCCAGCAGCTTAACCGGACAGGGAGTACGTGGCTACACCTTC,CASSLTGQGVRGYTF
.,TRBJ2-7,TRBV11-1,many,TGTGCCAGCAGCTTGAGGTCGGGTGGTCCTTTAACCTACGGGCAGTACTTC,CASSLRSGGPLTYGQYF
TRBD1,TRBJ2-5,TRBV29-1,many,TGCAGCTGCGAAGGGGGCAGGCAAGAGACCCAGTACTTC,CSCEGGRQETQYF
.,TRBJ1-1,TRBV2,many,TGTGCCAGCAAAGGGGAGGGTGAAGCTTTCTTT,CASKGEGEAFF
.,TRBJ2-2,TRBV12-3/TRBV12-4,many,TGTGCCAGCACCTGGGACACCGGGGAGCTGTTTTTT,CASTWDTGELFF
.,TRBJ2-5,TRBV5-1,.,TGCGCCAGCAGCTTAGGGGACCATTCTTCGGAGACCCAGTACTTC,CASSLGDHSSETQYF
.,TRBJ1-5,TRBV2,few,TGTGCCAGCAGTGTTGAGGGTGATAGCAATCAGGCCCAGCATTTT,CASSVEGDSNQAQHF
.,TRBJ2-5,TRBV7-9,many,TGTGCCAGCAGCTTAAGTTCGGCCTCGTACCAAGAGACCCAGTACTTC,CASSLSSASYQETQYF
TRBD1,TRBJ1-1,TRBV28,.,TGTGCCAGCAGCCTGGACAGGACAGACACTGAAGCTTTCTTT,CASSLDRTDTEAFF
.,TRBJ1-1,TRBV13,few,TGTGCCAGCAGCTCCCAAGGGCAGGGAGGAAACACTGAAGCTTTCTTT,CASSSQGQGGNTEAFF
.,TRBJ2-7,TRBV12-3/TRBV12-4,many,TGTGCCAGCAGTCCAACCGTTCGGGACGAGCAGTACTTC,CASSPTVRDEQYF
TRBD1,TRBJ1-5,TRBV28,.,TGTGCCAGCAGCATCAGGGGGTTTAGCAATCAGCCCCAGCATTTT,CASSIRGFSNQPQHF
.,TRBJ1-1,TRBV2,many,TGTGCCAGCGCAACGGCGGTTAGTCGAGACACTGAAGCTTTCTTT,CASATAVSRDTEAFF
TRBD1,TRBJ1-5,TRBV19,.,TGTGCCAGTAGTAGAACGACAGGGGTCCAGCCCCAGCAGTTT,CASSRTTGVQPQQF
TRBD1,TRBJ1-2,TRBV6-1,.,TGTGCCAGCAGCCCCATACAGGGGACCTCCTACACCTTC,CASSPIQGTSYTF
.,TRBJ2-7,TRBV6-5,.,TGTGCCAGCAGTTCCCTCGAGGACTACCTCACCTACGAGCAGTACTTC,CASSSLEDYLTYEQYF
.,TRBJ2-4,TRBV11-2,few,TGTGCCAGCAGCCCTCCGGGCGGGTCCAAAAACATTCAGTACTTC,CASSPPGGSKNIQYF
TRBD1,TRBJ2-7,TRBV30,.,TGTGCCTGTCGAAGGGGACAGGGCCTGGGGGAGCAGTACTTC,CACRRGQGLGEQYF
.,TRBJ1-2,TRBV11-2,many,TGTGCCAGCAGCGGTTATTTCACAAAGGACGGCGACAACTATGGCTACACCTTC,CASSGYFTKDGDNYGYTF
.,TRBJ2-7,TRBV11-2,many,TGTGCCAGCAGCTTAGCCGGGCAGGAGCAGTACTTC,CASSLAGQEQYF
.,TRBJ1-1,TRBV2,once,TGTGCCAGCAGTGTGCCCGGGATGAGCACTGAAGCTTTCTTT,CASSVPGMSTEAFF
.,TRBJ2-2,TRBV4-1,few,TGCGCCAGCAGCCAAGATCGACTCCCTGGAAGGGAGCTGTTTTTT,CASSQDRLPGRELFF
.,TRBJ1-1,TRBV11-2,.,TGTGCCAGCAGCTTATTTCCGGGGGGTTCGGGGGACACTGAAGCTTTCTTT,CASSLFPGGSGDTEAFF